The clone carrying this T cell receptor beta chain has more than one count but fewer than ten. The antigen is not known. The V end lost 6 bases, the J end lost 4 bases, and 13 bases lay between the germline ends. The CDR3 spans 14 residues. The template for TCR beta VDJ and CDR3 sequence profiling was genomic DNA. TCRdb redid the calling of the reads with MiXCR, one entry per CDR3 protein. The table has 200,000 to 250,000 distinct CDR3 sequences, 30% to 40% seen once; the top ten hold approximately 1.2%. These data are taken from a study of CD8+CD57+ T cells in acquired aplastic anemia. Study overall: An average of roughly 3 ug of DNA was obtained from sorted CD4+ and CD8+ cells. Average CD4+ read depth in healthy donors was 10 million to 12 million reads. The study's findings and limits: Patient and control CD8+ Simpson's diversity was not significantly different. Some 28 CD8+ CDR3 sequences occurred in both the patients and the controls.

This chain joins TRBV12-3 or TRBV12-4 and TRBJ2-1; D possibly corresponds to TRBD1 (6 bases). This TCR was recovered from a human donor in good health, serving as a control. Specimen: sorted CD4+, CD8+, or CD8+CD57+ T cells (not recorded which) from PBMCs. The CDR3 here is CASSLDSEYNEQFF. As DNA, the CDR3 is TGTGCCAGCAGCTTGGACAGCGAATACAATGAGCAGTTCTTC.